This TCR beta chain comes out of a study of control samples from healthy donors and cancer patients. Using immunoSEQ multiplex PCR, the repertoire was profiled, and TCRdb retains in-frame clones only, with some absent. The sample records around 49,000 clones, around nine tenths being singletons. Trimming removed 6 bases from V and 0 bases from J, with 3 bases in between. Germline V gives CDR1 SGHTA, CDR2 FQGTGA. The CDR3 totals 13 residues. This clone was picked up one time. The sequencing input was PBMCs. This sequence originates from a man aged 35 to 55 with colorectal cancer. The chain is built from TRBV7-3 and TRBJ2-6, with D hard to call. CDR3 protein: CASRDSGANVLTF. The CDR3 DNA is TGTGCCAGCAGAGACTCTGGGGCCAACGTCCTGACTTTC.